This passage covers 7 T cell receptor beta chains from one sample sequenced in a study of control samples from healthy donors and cancer patients. Profiled with immunoSEQ multiplex PCR; TCRdb holds only in-frame clones, not every one. The table lists about 190,000 clones, about 90% of them singletons, with 1.8% in the top ten. The sequenced sample consisted of blood. The receptors shown here come from a man aged 30 to 39 in good health.

V gene TRBV5-8 combines with J gene TRBJ1-6; D gene unclear. CDR1 SGHTS and CDR2 YDEGEE come from the germline V gene. The V gene lost 4 bases and the J gene lost 8 bases, with 13 bases spanning the gap. The length of the CDR3 is 14 residues. As DNA, the CDR3 is TGTGCCAGCAGCCCGGCGGGCGGCGATTCACCCCTCCACTTT. The encoded protein is CASSPAGGDSPLHF. The full variable domain, completed using reference TRBV5-8 and TRBJ1-6, is EAGVTQSPTHLIKTRGQQATLRCSPISGHTSVYWYQQALGLGLQFLLWYDEGEERNRGNFPPRFSGRQFPNYSSELNVNALELEDSALYLCASSPAGGDSPLHFGNGTRLTVT.

This rearrangement joins TRBV4-1 to TRBJ2-1; possibly TRBD1 or TRBD2 for D (7 bases each). Germline V gives CDR1 MGHRA, CDR2 YSYEKL. V was trimmed by 2 bases and J by 1 base, leaving 12 bases between them. CDR3 size: 16 residues. CDR3: CASSQLQGGSYNEQFF. In DNA form, the CDR3 reads TGCGCCAGCAGCCAACTCCAGGGGGGGTCCTACAATGAGCAGTTCTTC.

The chain is built from TRBV3-1 (or the pseudogene TRBV3-2) and TRBJ1-6; no firm D call. V lost 3 bases and J 3 bases, leaving 6 bases between the germline ends. Germline CDR1 reads LGHDT; CDR2 reads YNNKEL (reference sequence). The CDR3 consists of 14 residues. CDR3 amino acids: CASSQGNYNSPLHF. The CDR3, as DNA: TGTGCCAGCAGCCAGGGGAACTATAATTCACCCCTCCACTTT.

The chain links TRBV18 to TRBJ2-4, with D maybe TRBD1 (6 bases). There are 17 residues in the CDR3. Germline CDR1 reads KGHSH; CDR2 reads LQKENI. Trimming removed 2 bases at V and 7 bases at J, with 21 bases between. CDR3 nucleotides: TGTGCCAGCTCACCATCGGGACACTCACGGGTGGGGAACATTCAGTACTTC. This encodes CASSPSGHSRVGNIQYF.

This chain links TRBV5-1 with TRBJ2-3; D remains ambiguous. V was cut by 4 bases and J by 6 bases, with 15 bases left in between. CDR1 and CDR2 (germline): SGHRS, YFSETQ. This CDR3 spans 14 amino acids. The CDR3 protein is CASSPRQSADTQYF. The DNA for the CDR3 is TGCGCCAGCAGCCCCCGGCAGTCAGCCGATACGCAGTATTTT.

The genes are TRBV19 and TRBJ1-2, with D possibly being TRBD1 (5 bases). CDR3 length equals 14 residues. Germline V gene data show CDR1 as LNHDA and CDR2 as SQIVND (reference sequence). V lost 4 bases to trimming and J lost 1 base, with 10 bases between them. CDR3 in DNA: TGTGCCAGTAGTACTCGGACAAGTAACTATGGCTACACCTTC. It codes for CASSTRTSNYGYTF. Full variable domain (rest looked up from reference TRBV19 and TRBJ1-2): DGGITQSPKYLFRKEGQNVTLSCEQNLNHDAMYWYRQDPGQGLRLIYYSQIVNDFQKGDIAEGYSVSREKKESFPLTVTSAQKNPTAFYLCASSTRTSNYGYTFGSGTRLTVV.

The table lists this clone with a count of one. The chain is built from TRBV2 and TRBJ1-6; maybe TRBD1 (6 bases). Germline values: CDR1 SNHLY, CDR2 FYNNEI. Trimming stripped 2 bases from V and 7 bases from J, with 12 bases between. The CDR3 totals 15 residues. The CDR3 DNA is TGTGCCAGCAGTGAATTTGCAGGGGAAAATTCACCCCTCCACTTT. Protein sequence: CASSEFAGENSPLHF.